These 22 T cell receptor beta chains were all obtained from the same sample, sequenced in a study of blood T cell repertoires in COVID-19. The method was immunoSEQ multiplex PCR; TCRdb's version includes in-frame clones alone and lacks a portion of them. The sample yields approximately 280,000 clones, around 83% seen once. Sample: PBMCs or T cells enriched from blood (not recorded which). These receptor sequences come from a man aged 35 to 55 who had been exposed to COVID-19.

V usage is TRBV24-1 and J usage is TRBJ2-3; 7 nucleotides match TRBD2. This CDR3 has 14 residues. The junction had 5 bases not matched to a gene; V was cut back by 9 bases and J by 0 bases. Germline assignment: CDR1 KGHDR and CDR2 SFDVKD. CDR3 nucleotide sequence: TGTGCCACCTATAGCGGGCTAAGCACAGATACGCAGTATTTT. This gives the protein CATYSGLSTDTQYF.

This chain links TRBV28 with TRBJ1-1; 9 nucleotides align to TRBD1. The V gene end was trimmed by 5 bases and the J gene end by 5 bases; junction bases not matched to a gene: 6. The CDR3 loop spans 14 amino acids. The germline V gene encodes CDR1 MDHEN and CDR2 SYDVKM. CDR3 nucleotide sequence: TGTGCCAGCAGTCAGGGACAGGGAGGGACTGAAGCTTTCTTT. Encoded protein: CASSQGQGGTEAFF.

The J gene is TRBJ2-7, the V gene TRBV29-1, with unresolved D. CDR3 length: 13 residues. The germline V gene has CDR1 SQVTM and CDR2 ANQGSEA. The germline V and J ends were trimmed by 4 bases and 2 bases, with 12 bases remaining between them. The CDR3 sequence is CSVVYSSAYEQYF. The CDR3 region has the DNA TGCAGCGTTGTTTACTCCTCCGCCTACGAGCAGTACTTC.

The chain joins TRBV3-1 (or the pseudogene TRBV3-2) to TRBJ1-3, with D uncertain. Trimming removed 4 bases at V and 1 base at J, with 8 bases between. This CDR3 comprises 14 residues. Per germline, CDR1 LGHDT and CDR2 YNNKEL (reference sequence). CDR3 nucleotides: TGTGCCAGCAGCCGGTTACAGTCTGGAAACACCATATATTTT. It yields the protein CASSRLQSGNTIYF.

This clone was picked up one time. V and J are TRBV3-1 (or the pseudogene TRBV3-2) and TRBJ1-1; D is unclear. Germline CDR1 and CDR2: LGHDT and YNNKEL (reference sequence). CDR3 length: 13 amino acids. With 4 bases removed from V and 4 bases from J, the gap between germline ends came to 10 bases. The CDR3 DNA reads as TGTGCCAGCAGCCGCAGAGGTTTCACTGAAGCTTTCTTT. Amino acids: CASSRRGFTEAFF.

V usage is TRBV6-5 and J usage is TRBJ1-2; 7 nucleotides agree with TRBD1. The CDR3 is 13 amino acids. V shed 7 bases and J 2 bases; nucleotides not matched to a gene: 4. In germline, CDR1 is MNHEY, CDR2 SVGAGI. The chain's CDR3 is CASTVTGNYGYTF. CDR3 coding DNA: TGTGCCAGCACCGTGACAGGGAACTATGGCTACACCTTC.

Only one count was recorded for this clone. The chain uses TRBV6-6 and TRBJ2-3, with 7 bases lining up with TRBD2. V lost 2 bases, J lost 2 bases, and 1 base stayed unmatched. CDR1 is MNHNY, CDR2 SVGAGI, per germline (reference sequence). The CDR3 runs to 14 residues. CDR3 region: CASSYGTNTDTQYF. In nucleotides, the CDR3 is TGTGCCAGCAGTTACGGGACTAACACAGATACGCAGTATTTT.

This clone was recorded a few times. This chain links TRBV7-2 with TRBJ2-1, with 9 bases lining up with TRBD2. This CDR3 has 17 residues. V gave up 1 base and J gave up 12 bases; unmatched junction bases: 16. Germline CDR1 and CDR2: SGHTA and FQGNSA. The CDR3 DNA follows: TGTGCCAGCAGCTTAGTAGGGGCGGGAGGGCTTAAGGAAGCGCAGTTCTTC. Amino acid sequence: CASSLVGAGGLKEAQFF.

The V and J genes are TRBV3-1 (or the pseudogene TRBV3-2) and TRBJ2-1; no definite D call. Per germline, CDR1 LGHDT and CDR2 YNNKEL (reference sequence). Trimming took 0 bases from V and 1 from J, leaving 10 bases between them. CDR3 length: 16 residues. The CDR3 here is CASSQDLGGSYNEQFF. Written as DNA, the CDR3 is TGTGCCAGCAGCCAAGATTTAGGCGGTTCCTACAATGAGCAGTTCTTC.

The V gene is TRBV9, the J gene TRBJ2-3; 9 bases align to TRBD2. The CDR3 is 15 amino acids. Trimming took 6 bases from V and 5 from J; bases not matched to a gene: 10. Germline V gene sequence: CDR1 SGDLS, CDR2 YYNGEE. CDR3 DNA: TGTGCCAGCAATAGGGGCGGGAGGGCCCAAGATACGCAGTATTTT. Its protein product is CASNRGGRAQDTQYF.

The chain recombines TRBV10-3 with TRBJ2-5, with a tentative D call TRBD2 (5 bases). The CDR3 runs to 16 residues. The V and J ends lost 0 bases and 1 base respectively, with 12 bases between them. Per germline, CDR1 ENHRY and CDR2 SYGVKD. The CDR3 region has the DNA TGTGCCATCAGTGAGTCGGTTGGCGCGGGCCAAGAGACCCAGTACTTC. This gives the protein CAISESVGAGQETQYF.

This clone has more than one count but fewer than ten. The rearrangement links TRBV5-4 to TRBJ2-3; 8 bases agree with TRBD2. CDR1 is SGHNT and CDR2 is YYREEE in the germline V gene (reference sequence). The CDR3 loop spans 15 amino acids. After removal of 4 bases from V and 2 bases from J, the junction contained 6 bases not matched to a gene. The CDR3 DNA is TGTGCCAGCAGCCCTCCGGGACTAGACACAGATACGCAGTATTTT. It encodes CASSPPGLDTDTQYF.

The chain couples TRBV5-6 to TRBJ1-1; TRBD1 aligns across 7 bases. Germline V gives CDR1 SGHDT, CDR2 YYEEEE. V lost 0 bases, J lost 7 bases, and 3 bases stayed unmatched. The CDR3 runs to 13 residues. The CDR3 protein is CASSLGTGGEAFF. The CDR3 DNA is TGTGCCAGCAGCTTGGGGACAGGAGGTGAAGCTTTCTTT.

The chain joins TRBV15 to TRBJ1-1; D ambiguous. This CDR3 spans 14 amino acids. Germline V gene sequence: CDR1 LNHNV, CDR2 YYDKDF (reference sequence). Trimming left V 8 bases short and J 0 bases short, with 13 bases between. The CDR3 region has the DNA TGTGCCACCCTTCCGCGAACCATGAACACTGAAGCTTTCTTT. Translating gives CATLPRTMNTEAFF. Filled out from reference TRBV15 and TRBJ1-1, the complete variable domain reads DAMVIQNPRYQVTQFGKPVTLSCSQTLNHNVMYWYQQKSSQAPKLLFHYYDKDFNNEADTPDNFQSRRPNTSFCFLDIRSPGLGDTAMYLCATLPRTMNTEAFFGQGTRLTVV.

This sequence joins TRBV5-1 and TRBJ1-2; possibly TRBD1 for D (6 bases). The CDR3 loop spans 14 amino acids. CDR1 is SGHRS, CDR2 YFSETQ, per germline. Trimming stripped 0 bases from V and 2 bases from J, with 8 bases between. As DNA, the CDR3 is TGCGCCAGCAGCTTGGACAGGGAAAACTATGGCTACACCTTC. Amino acids: CASSLDRENYGYTF.

This clone occurred a few times. The V and J genes are TRBV5-1 and TRBJ2-7, with 9 bases matching TRBD1. The CDR3 contains 15 residues. Germline trimming cut 3 bases from V and 12 bases from J; bases unmatched to any gene: 16. The germline V gene has CDR1 SGHRS and CDR2 YFSETQ. The chain's CDR3 is CASSSFTGQGTGWYF. CDR3 nucleotides: TGCGCCAGCAGCTCTTTTACGGGACAGGGAACCGGGTGGTACTTC.

The chain has TRBV30 and TRBJ2-3; the D gene is possibly TRBD1 (6 bases). This CDR3 is 18 amino acids long. In germline, CDR1 is GTSNPN, CDR2 SVGIG (reference sequence). V lost 0 bases to trimming and J lost 6 bases, with 25 bases between them. CDR3 region: CAWSVSSGWDILPDTQYF. The CDR3, as DNA: TGTGCCTGGAGTGTAAGCTCGGGGTGGGACATCCTCCCGGATACGCAGTATTTT.

This clone was found once. The chain employs TRBV3-1 (or the pseudogene TRBV3-2) and TRBJ1-6, with 7 bases aligning to TRBD1. The V and J ends lost 10 bases and 7 bases, in that order; junction bases with no gene match: 10. The CDR3 consists of 14 residues. Germline V gene sequence: CDR1 LGHDT, CDR2 YNNKEL (reference sequence). The CDR3 reads CATQPGQTNSPLHF. CDR3 sequence (DNA): TGTGCCACCCAGCCGGGACAGACAAATTCACCCCTCCACTTT.

This clone was observed a handful of times. The chain uses TRBV5-1 and TRBJ2-6, with no clear D. Germline-derived CDR1 and CDR2 are SGHRS and YFSETQ. The CDR3 contains 14 residues. V lost 5 bases and J 4 bases, leaving 10 bases between the germline ends. CDR3 in DNA: TGCGCCAGCAGTCAACGAGGCGGGGCCAACGTCCTGACTTTC. Protein sequence: CASSQRGGANVLTF.

V is TRBV9 and J is TRBJ1-2; TRBD1 is a possible D gene (6 bases). The V gene's germline CDR1 is SGDLS and CDR2 YYNGEE. The CDR3 is 15 amino acids. Trimming shortened V by 2 bases and J by 0 bases, and 11 bases separated the two germline ends. In DNA, the CDR3 is TGTGCCAGCAGCGTTTCACAGGGTCCTAACTATGGCTACACCTTC. The encoded protein is CASSVSQGPNYGYTF.

The chain carries TRBV9 and TRBJ1-2; 7 bases line up with TRBD1. The germline V gene has CDR1 SGDLS and CDR2 YYNGEE. CDR3 size: 14 residues. Losses at the gene ends were 2 bases for V and 4 bases for J; bases not matched to a gene: 5. This CDR3 reads CASSVWTGPYGYTF. The CDR3 nucleotides read TGTGCCAGCAGCGTCTGGACAGGACCCTATGGCTACACCTTC.

This clone was counted only a few times. The chain combines TRBV12-5 with TRBJ1-5; 9 bases align to TRBD1. Germline V gene lookup returns CDR1 LGHNT and CDR2 FRNRAP. V lost 1 base, J lost 5 bases, and 15 bases stayed unmatched. The CDR3 is 19 residues long. The CDR3 DNA reads TGTGCTAGTGGTTTGGGGCCGGGACAGGGAGCCCCCACCCATCAGCCCCAGCATTTT. Translating it yields CASGLGPGQGAPTHQPQHF.